The 18 T cell receptor beta chains in this list originate from one sample, sequenced in a study of shared clonotypes between healthy human individuals. TCRdb's table, derived via immunoSEQ multiplex PCR, lists solely in-frame clones and lacks some. This sample has fewer than 2.5 million clones, with 90% to 95% found just once. Input material: naive CD4+ T cells from PBMCs. Noted subset: CD45RA+ positively selected. The origin of the receptors is a young man in good health. Some clones in this sample may be carry-over from other donors' samples.

A single count supports this clone. This chain links TRBV6-1 with TRBJ2-1; D not resolved. The CDR3 spans 14 residues. The V gene's germline CDR1 is MNHNS and CDR2 SASEGT. Between the trimmed V and J ends, which lost 10 bases and 2 bases, there was a span of 15 bases. Here the CDR3 DNA reads TGTGCCACCGATTTGGGGAAAACCTACAATGAGCAGTTCTTC. This translates into CATDLGKTYNEQFF.

J is TRBJ1-1 and V is TRBV28, with D uncertain. The V gene lost 3 bases and the J gene lost 4 bases, with 9 bases spanning the gap. CDR1 MDHEN and CDR2 SYDVKM come from the germline V gene. The CDR3 runs to 13 residues. The CDR3 nucleotides read TGTGCCAGCAGTTTCATTGGGTCCACTGAAGCTTTCTTT. It codes for CASSFIGSTEAFF.

In nucleotides, the CDR3 is TGTGCCAGCCACTGGGGGTACACCTTC. Amino acid sequence: CASHWGYTF. The rearrangement links TRBV27 to TRBJ1-2; a weak D match, TRBD1 (5 bases). Germline V gene data show CDR1 as MNHEY and CDR2 as SMNVEV (reference sequence). This CDR3 spans 9 amino acids. V lost 8 bases and J lost 11, with 9 bases in between.

Regarding this clone: Other nucleotide sequences in the sample specify the same CDR3. The chain is built from TRBV9 and TRBJ1-1; D is possibly TRBD1 (6 bases). The germline gives CDR1 SGDLS, CDR2 YYNGEE. Trimming took 4 bases from V and 2 from J, leaving 12 bases between them. The length of the CDR3 is 14 residues. The CDR3, as DNA: TGTGCCAGCAGCCCCGGGACACATAACACTGAAGCTTTCTTT. It encodes CASSPGTHNTEAFF.

The V call is TRBV10-3, the J call TRBJ2-3, with 12 nucleotides matching TRBD2. V was pared by 6 bases and J by 4 bases, with 5 bases of the junction left unmatched. Germline loops: CDR1 ENHRY, CDR2 SYGVKD. The CDR3 is 15 residues long. The CDR3 spells CAIRRLAGEADTQYF. The CDR3 DNA sequence: TGTGCCATCAGAAGACTAGCGGGAGAAGCAGATACGCAGTATTTT.

This clone was observed a few times. V is TRBV6-1 and J is TRBJ1-1; a possible D gene is TRBD1 (5 bases). Trimming removed 7 bases from V and 0 bases from J, with 15 bases in between. Germline V gene lookup returns CDR1 MNHNS and CDR2 SASEGT. The CDR3 runs 15 residues. The CDR3 DNA follows: TGTGCCAGCACCGCTACGGGGGTTATGAACACTGAAGCTTTCTTT. This translates into CASTATGVMNTEAFF.

The genes are TRBV29-1 and TRBJ2-1, with 8 bases that match TRBD1. The junction had 6 bases not matched to a gene; V was cut back by 7 bases and J by 4 bases. The CDR3 covers 13 residues. CDR1 is SQVTM, CDR2 ANQGSEA, per germline. The CDR3 DNA reads TGCAGCGCCGCACAGGGGGAGTACAATGAGCAGTTCTTC. Its protein product is CSAAQGEYNEQFF.

The chain has TRBV6-6 and TRBJ2-7, with 15 bases lining up with TRBD2. CDR1 and CDR2 (germline): MNHNY, SVGAGI (reference sequence). V trimming: 6 bases; J trimming: 4 bases; junction bases outside the gene matches: 7. CDR3 length equals 16 residues. CDR3 amino acids: CASRGLAGGFSYEQYF. The CDR3, as DNA: TGTGCCAGCAGGGGACTAGCGGGAGGCTTTTCTTACGAGCAGTACTTC.

This chain uses TRBV21-1 with TRBJ1-1; the listed D gene, TRBD1, was not tested against the DNA. TRBV21-1 is a pseudogene. This CDR3 spans 15 amino acids. The CDR3 DNA reads TGTGCCAGCAGCAAAAGACAGGGGACCGGCACTGAAGCTTTCTTT. This translates into CASSKRQGTGTEAFF.

The chain carries TRBV5-1 and TRBJ2-7; 10 positions agree with TRBD1. The V segment lost 3 bases and the J segment 4 bases; nucleotides outside the gene matches: 7. This CDR3 comprises 15 residues. Germline values: CDR1 SGHRS, CDR2 YFSETQ. Written as DNA, the CDR3 is TGCGCCAGCAGCTACCGGGACAGGGGTAAATACGAGCAGTACTTC. This sequence encodes CASSYRDRGKYEQYF.

The chain combines TRBV5-1 with TRBJ2-3, with 8 bases lining up with TRBD2. The junction had 7 bases not matched to a gene; V was cut back by 1 base and J by 3 bases. The CDR3 extends over 16 amino acids. The germline V gene encodes CDR1 SGHRS and CDR2 YFSETQ. CDR3 sequence reads: CASSLPASGLTDTQYF. In DNA, the CDR3 is TGCGCCAGCAGCTTGCCCGCTAGCGGGTTGACAGATACGCAGTATTTT.

The V call is TRBV7-9, the J call TRBJ2-7; D possibly corresponds to TRBD1 (6 bases). The V end lost 1 base, the J end lost 3 bases, and 10 bases lay between the germline ends. The CDR3 length is 14 residues. Per germline, CDR1 SEHNR and CDR2 FQNEAQ (reference sequence). The CDR3: CASSLGGQDYEQYF. The CDR3 DNA reads as TGTGCCAGCAGCTTAGGGGGGCAGGACTACGAGCAGTACTTC.

This clone came up once. Additional DNA sequences in this sample encode the identical CDR3. The V gene is TRBV28, the J gene TRBJ2-5, with D unclear. V gave up 2 bases and J gave up 1 base, with 11 bases separating them. The germline CDR1 and CDR2 sequences are MDHEN and SYDVKM. The length of the CDR3 is 15 residues. The CDR3 region has the DNA TGTGCCAGCAGTTTAGGGTCAGGACCCCAAGAGACCCAGTACTTC. This gives the protein CASSLGSGPQETQYF.

The chain carries TRBV15 and TRBJ1-2; 9 bases align to TRBD1. With 0 bases clipped from V and 13 bases from J, the junction kept 9 bases outside the gene matches. This CDR3 has 14 residues. Germline values: CDR1 LNHNV, CDR2 YYDKDF (reference sequence). The CDR3 loop reads CATSRDMGQGSGTF. CDR3 bases: TGTGCCACCAGCAGAGATATGGGACAGGGTTCTGGCACCTTC.

The chain recombines TRBV5-4 with TRBJ1-2, with D possibly matching TRBD1 (6 bases). The germline V gene encodes CDR1 SGHNT and CDR2 YYREEE (reference sequence). The V and J ends lost 3 bases and 7 bases respectively, with 19 bases between them. The CDR3 totals 15 residues. The CDR3, as DNA: TGTGCCAGCAGCTCCCCAAACCCGGGGGCGGGTGGCTACACCTTC. Translation: CASSSPNPGAGGYTF.

CDR3 coding DNA: TGTGCCAGCAGAGTAACAGGGAGGACCTACGAGCAGTACTTC. Its translation is CASRVTGRTYEQYF. This chain connects TRBV28 to TRBJ2-7; TRBD1 or TRBD2 may be the D gene (6 bases each). Trimming shortened V by 6 bases and J by 2 bases, and 14 bases separated the two germline ends. The CDR3 extends over 14 amino acids. CDR1 is MDHEN, CDR2 SYDVKM, per germline.

As to this clone: Distinct nucleotide sequences in the sample also encode this CDR3. This chain uses TRBV6-5 with TRBJ1-2; D is uncertain. Between the trimmed V and J ends, which lost 7 bases and 5 bases, there was a span of 11 bases. CDR3 length: 12 amino acids. Germline V lookup: CDR1 MNHEY, CDR2 SVGAGI. CDR3 coding DNA: TGTGCCAGCACCACGGGGTTTTATGGCTACACCTTC. This sequence encodes CASTTGFYGYTF.

The chain carries TRBV21-1 and TRBJ2-7; no check of the table's D call, TRBD1, against the DNA was made. TRBV21-1 is a recognized pseudogene. The CDR3 contains 14 residues. The CDR3 region is CATFPGPLSYEQYF. The CDR3 nucleotides are TGTGCCACCTTCCCAGGGCCACTCTCCTACGAGCAGTACTTC.